These 15 T cell receptor beta chains originate from one sample sequenced in a study of T cell repertoires in cytomegalovirus infection. TCRdb independently ran MiXCR on the reads; one entry per CDR3 protein. The sample carries some 150,000 distinct CDR3 sequences, 5.5% to 8% recorded once. The source material was PBMCs. These receptors were taken from a human donor in good health (CMV status not recorded). Some clones in this sample may be carry-over from other donors' samples.

The table lists this clonotype with many counts. This sequence joins TRBV20-1 and TRBJ1-1; 8 bases are shared with TRBD1. V was pared by 6 bases and J by 0 bases, with 6 bases of the junction left unmatched. CDR1 DFQATT and CDR2 SNEGSKA come from the germline V gene (reference sequence). The CDR3 runs 14 residues. The CDR3 loop is CSAGQGSLNTEAFF. CDR3 DNA sequence: TGCAGTGCCGGACAGGGATCCCTGAACACTGAAGCTTTCTTT.

This clonotype showed up many times. The V call is TRBV29-1, the J call TRBJ2-3, with a tentative D call TRBD1 (5 bases). Trimming removed 0 bases from V and 14 bases from J, with 12 bases in between. The CDR3 spans 11 residues. Germline V gene data show CDR1 as SQVTM and CDR2 as ANQGSEA. CDR3 region: CSVEDRIRGYF. The CDR3 DNA reads TGCAGCGTTGAAGATCGGATAAGGGGGTATTTT.

As for this clonotype: One end of the junction is discordant with germline, which a read error may explain. CDR3 sequence reads: CASSVAGRPYNKQFF. The CDR3 nucleotides read TGTGCCAGCAGCGTAGCTGGGCGGCCCTACAATAAGCAGTTCTTC. The J gene is TRBJ2-1, the V gene TRBV9; D is ambiguous. This CDR3 region has 15 residues. Germline V gene data show CDR1 as SGDLS and CDR2 as YYNGEE.

This clonotype was counted a single time. J is TRBJ1-4 and V is TRBV7-9; D ambiguous. In germline, CDR1 is SEHNR, CDR2 FQNEAQ (reference sequence). V was trimmed by 7 bases and J by 3 bases, leaving 15 bases between them. CDR3 length: 15 amino acids. Here the CDR3 DNA reads TGTGCCAGCACTACGGTGGACGCGGCTAATGAAAAACTGTTTTTT. Encoded protein: CASTTVDAANEKLFF.

This clonotype has at least ten counts. The CDR3 DNA reads TGTGCTAGTGGTTTGGTACTCGGCGGCTCCTACAATGAGCAGTTCTTC. Amino acids: CASGLVLGGSYNEQFF. The J gene is TRBJ2-1, the V gene TRBV12-5; D is undetermined. Deletions cut 0 bases from V and 0 bases from J, with 9 bases between. The CDR3 loop spans 16 amino acids. CDR1 is LGHNT and CDR2 is FRNRAP in the germline V gene.

This clonotype was recorded many times. The chain uses TRBV5-4 and TRBJ2-7; 10 bases line up with TRBD2. J was trimmed by 2 bases and V by 5 bases; bases with no gene match: 4. The CDR3 covers 14 residues. Germline V lookup: CDR1 SGHNT, CDR2 YYREEE (reference sequence). The CDR3 nucleotides read TGTGCCAGCAGTCCCAGCGGGGGGGCCTACGAGCAGTACTTC. Its protein product is CASSPSGGAYEQYF.

V and J are TRBV7-9 and TRBJ1-3; TRBD1 might be the D (5 bases). This CDR3 has 16 residues. Deletions cut 4 bases from V and 0 bases from J, with 13 bases between. The germline CDR1 and CDR2 sequences are SEHNR and FQNEAQ (reference sequence). This CDR3 reads CASSSPGQVSGNTIYF. CDR3 coding DNA: TGTGCCAGCAGCTCCCCCGGACAAGTCTCTGGAAACACCATATATTTT.

This clonotype was detected ten times or more. The chain employs TRBV20-1 and TRBJ2-5; 13 nucleotides align to TRBD2. This CDR3 is built from 16 residues. The V and J ends lost 0 bases and 6 bases, in that order; junction bases with no gene match: 7. Germline CDR1 DFQATT, CDR2 SNEGSKA (reference sequence). This CDR3 reads CSARDGLAGVEKTQYF. For the CDR3, the DNA is TGCAGTGCTAGAGATGGACTAGCGGGGGTAGAAAAGACCCAGTACTTC.

This clonotype was counted ten times or more. The genes are TRBV29-1 and TRBJ2-2, with TRBD2 matching over 8 bases. The CDR3 is 12 amino acids. J was trimmed by 4 bases and V by 6 bases; bases with no gene match: 1. Looked up from germline, CDR1 is SQVTM and CDR2 is ANQGSEA. This CDR3 reads CSVREGTGELFF. The CDR3 DNA reads TGCAGCGTCCGGGAGGGCACCGGGGAGCTGTTTTTT.

This clonotype was seen ten or more times. This chain uses TRBV7-2 with TRBJ1-5, with D possibly matching TRBD1 (5 bases). The CDR3 loop spans 11 amino acids. Trimming removed 8 bases from V and 5 bases from J, with 7 bases in between. Germline-derived CDR1 and CDR2 are SGHTA and FQGNSA. The chain's CDR3 is CASGGDQPQHF. The DNA for the CDR3 is TGTGCCAGCGGGGGGGATCAGCCCCAGCATTTT.

Notes on this clonotype: A junction end diverges from the germline sequence, so it may reflect a read error. J is TRBJ2-2 and V is TRBV4-1; the match to TRBD1 covers 8 bases. Per the germline V gene, CDR1 is MGHRA and CDR2 is YSYEKL. The CDR3 runs 17 residues. The CDR3 here is CTSSPPGGRGLSGELFF. In DNA, the CDR3 is TGCACCAGCAGCCCCCCCGGTGGCAGGGGGCTATCCGGGGAGCTGTTTTTT.

This clonotype was detected many times. The rearrangement joins TRBV6-5 to TRBJ2-1; the D gene could be TRBD1 or TRBD2 (6 bases each). Trimming shortened V by 7 bases and J by 10 bases, and 20 bases separated the two germline ends. The germline V gene encodes CDR1 MNHEY and CDR2 SVGAGI. CDR3 length: 14 amino acids. The CDR3 DNA is TGTGCCAGCACCCCCAAGGGGGGAGCTACCGAGCAGTTCTTC. Its translation: CASTPKGGATEQFF.

The table lists this clonotype with many counts. V usage is TRBV7-2 and J usage is TRBJ2-1; the D gene is possibly TRBD1 (7 bases). V was trimmed by 3 bases and J by 3 bases, leaving 12 bases between them. Germline CDR1 is SGHTA and CDR2 is FQGNSA. The CDR3 is 15 amino acids. The CDR3 DNA is TGTGCCAGCAGCTTGGAGGGGGCCAGCTACAATGAGCAGTTCTTC. It specifies CASSLEGASYNEQFF.

This clonotype was counted many times. The chain joins TRBV27 to TRBJ1-1; D is unresolved. The CDR3 has 13 residues. Germline values: CDR1 MNHEY, CDR2 SMNVEV (reference sequence). The V end was cut by 3 bases, the J end by 1 base, with 6 bases between. CDR3 sequence: CASSFRENTEAFF. CDR3 DNA sequence: TGTGCCAGCAGTTTTAGGGAGAACACTGAAGCTTTCTTT.

Notes on this clonotype: A single base separates this from a much larger clone, so it may be a read error. This chain connects TRBV6-5 to TRBJ2-2, with D possibly TRBD2 on 6 matching bases. The germline V gene encodes CDR1 MNHEY and CDR2 SVGAGI. The CDR3 is made up of 14 amino acids. The CDR3, as DNA: TGTGTCGCCTGGGAGGCAGGGTTGGGCGGGGAGCTGTTTTTT. This gives the protein CVAWEAGLGGELFF.